One and the same sample provided the 9 T cell receptor beta chains below, sequenced in a study of blood T cell repertoires in COVID-19. Only in-frame clones appear in the TCRdb table, and some are missing; sequencing was by immunoSEQ multiplex PCR. The table lists 130,000 or so clones, 85% to 90% of them singletons. The sample consisted of peripheral blood. The receptors originated from a man in his fifties with active or convalescent COVID-19.

The gene calls are TRBV5-4 and TRBJ2-1; 7 nucleotides agree with TRBD1. V was clipped by 5 bases and J by 1 base; unmatched bases: 9. The CDR3 contains 16 residues. Germline CDR1 reads SGHNT; CDR2 reads YYREEE (reference sequence). CDR3 DNA sequence: TGTGCCAGCAGTGCGATCGGCAGGGGGTCCTACAATGAGCAGTTCTTC. Amino acids: CASSAIGRGSYNEQFF.

This clone was seen only once. CDR3 bases: TGCGCCAGCAGCCAAGTCTCGCGGGAGGGCCTTGTGGCCAAAAACATTCAGTACTTC. This gives the protein CASSQVSREGLVAKNIQYF. V and J are TRBV4-1 and TRBJ2-4; TRBD2 agrees at 9 bases. Germline values: CDR1 MGHRA, CDR2 YSYEKL. V lost 1 base, J lost 1 base, and 11 bases stayed unmatched. The CDR3 spans 19 residues.

The chain has TRBV6-2 or TRBV6-3 and TRBJ2-7, with TRBD2 identical over 8 bases. Germline loops: CDR1 MNHEY, CDR2 SVGEGT. V shed 0 bases, J shed 6 bases, and the junction held 16 bases outside the gene matches. CDR3 size: 18 residues. The chain's CDR3 is CASSYSSRPGGILAEQYF. The CDR3 DNA sequence: TGTGCCAGCAGTTACTCTAGTCGTCCGGGAGGGATACTCGCCGAGCAGTACTTC.

This chain uses TRBV6-2 or TRBV6-3 with TRBJ2-5, with 7 bases aligning to TRBD1. Germline CDR1 reads MNHEY; CDR2 reads SVGEGT. The CDR3 loop spans 14 amino acids. J lost 4 bases, V lost 5 bases, and 7 bases had no gene match. The CDR3, as DNA: TGTGCCAGCAGTCCGAACAGGGGAGCAGAGACCCAGTACTTC. Amino acid sequence: CASSPNRGAETQYF.

The sample holds one count of this clone. J is TRBJ2-3 and V is TRBV5-5; 8 bases are a match to TRBD1. The V segment lost 4 bases and the J segment 0 bases; nucleotides outside the gene matches: 13. The CDR3 extends over 18 amino acids. The V gene's germline CDR1 is SGHKS and CDR2 YYEKEE (reference sequence). The DNA of the CDR3 is TGTGCCAGCAGCACCCGGACAGGGCTTGCGTCTAGCACAGATACGCAGTATTTT. Protein sequence: CASSTRTGLASSTDTQYF. The full variable domain, rest sourced from reference TRBV5-5 and TRBJ2-3, is DAGVTQSPTHLIKTRGQQVTLRCSPISGHKSVSWYQQVLGQGPQFIFQYYEKEERGRGNFPDRFSARQFPNYSSELNVNALLLGDSALYLCASSTRTGLASSTDTQYFGPGTRLTVL.

This chain links TRBV5-1 with TRBJ2-3, with 15 nucleotides matching TRBD2. Germline values: CDR1 SGHRS, CDR2 YFSETQ. The CDR3 contains 18 residues. V lost 0 bases to trimming and J lost 7 bases; unmatched junction nucleotides: 9. CDR3 in amino acids: CASSLERGLAGGDYTQYF. The DNA for the CDR3 is TGCGCCAGCAGCTTGGAACGGGGACTAGCGGGAGGCGACTATACGCAGTATTTT.

This clone was picked up one time. This rearrangement joins TRBV7-2 to TRBJ2-3; D gene ambiguous. CDR1 SGHTA and CDR2 FQGNSA come from the germline V gene. Between the trimmed V and J ends, which lost 2 bases and 9 bases, there was a span of 9 bases. This CDR3 spans 12 amino acids. The CDR3 protein is CASSLSRTTQYF. In DNA form, the CDR3 reads TGTGCCAGCAGCTTAAGCCGTACGACGCAGTATTTT.

The J gene is TRBJ1-3, the V gene TRBV6-5; the D gene is possibly TRBD1 (6 bases). Trimming shortened V by 6 bases and J by 0 bases, and 9 bases separated the two germline ends. CDR1 is MNHEY, CDR2 SVGAGI, per germline. The CDR3 has 14 amino acids. The CDR3 sequence: CASRRQDSGNTIYF. DNA of the CDR3: TGTGCCAGCAGGAGACAGGACTCTGGAAACACCATATATTTT.

The CDR3 protein is CASSVEASGSHEQYF. The CDR3 region has the DNA TGTGCCAGCAGCGTCGAGGCTAGCGGGAGCCACGAGCAGTACTTC. This rearrangement joins TRBV7-2 to TRBJ2-7; 10 bases agree with TRBD2. Germline trimming cut 5 bases from V and 5 bases from J; bases unmatched to any gene: 9. The CDR3 has 15 residues. Per germline, CDR1 SGHTA and CDR2 FQGNSA.